The 11 T cell receptor beta chains in this list originate from one sample, sequenced in a study of breast tumors, draining lymph nodes, adjacent tissues. In TCRdb, the multiplex PCR reads were re-called with MiXCR into one record per CDR3 protein. This table has some 150,000 distinct CDR3 sequences, about a fifth appearing once. Samples came from axillary lymph nodes draining the breast cancer. The sequenced material came from axillary lymph node tissue. The receptors stem from a female donor with breast cancer. Some clones in this sample may be carry-over from other donors' samples.

This clonotype was seen more than once but under ten times. This sequence joins TRBV18 and TRBJ1-5; TRBD1 aligns across 9 bases. Germline-derived CDR1 and CDR2 are KGHSH and LQKENI. The CDR3 contains 14 residues. J gave up 5 bases and V 6 bases, and 5 bases lay outside the gene matches. The CDR3 DNA follows: TGTGCCAGCTCGCAAGGACAGGGGCATCAGCCCCAGCATTTT. Protein: CASSQGQGHQPQHF. Based on the CDR3 plus reference TRBV18 and TRBJ1-5, the full variable domain is NAGVMQNPRHLVRRRGQEARLRCSPMKGHSHVYWYRQLPEEGLKFMVYLQKENIIDESGMPKERFSAEFPKEGPSILRIQQVVRGDSAAYFCASSQGQGHQPQHFGDGTRLSIL.

This clonotype occurred many times. CDR3 in amino acids: CASSYGTGTSTDTQYF. The CDR3 DNA reads TGTGCCAGCAGTTACGGGACAGGGACTAGCACAGATACGCAGTATTTT. The chain links TRBV11-1 to TRBJ2-3; 9 positions match TRBD1. The trim removed 6 bases at V and 0 bases at J, leaving 7 bases unmatched. This CDR3 is 16 amino acids long. CDR1 and CDR2 (germline): SGHAT, FQDESV (reference sequence).

There are many counts of this clonotype. The rearrangement uses TRBV7-6 and TRBJ2-1, with a possible D match to TRBD2 (5 bases). The length of the CDR3 is 15 residues. Germline values: CDR1 SGHVS, CDR2 FNYEAQ. Deletions cut 2 bases from V and 4 bases from J, with 12 bases between. The CDR3, as DNA: TGTGCCAGCAGCTTAATACTAGACGGTTACAATGAGCAGTTCTTC. It is translated as CASSLILDGYNEQFF.

This clonotype was observed at least ten times. The genes are TRBV29-1 and TRBJ1-6; 9 bases are a match to TRBD1. Trimming at V came to 5 bases and at J to 9 bases, leaving 5 bases not matched to a gene. Germline V gives CDR1 SQVTM, CDR2 ANQGSEA. This CDR3 contains 13 residues. CDR3 amino acids: CSVRDRDSSPLHF. In DNA form, the CDR3 reads TGCAGCGTTCGGGACAGGGATTCTTCACCCCTCCACTTT.

This clonotype was seen once. A read error is possible here, since a much larger clone lies one base away. The chain recombines TRBV4-1 with TRBJ2-1, with 7 bases aligning to TRBD2. J gave up 8 bases and V 0 bases, and 10 bases lay outside the gene matches. The CDR3 sequence is 16 residues long. CDR1 is MGHRA, CDR2 YSYEKL, per germline. CDR3 protein: CASSQESLTSDDEQFF. For the CDR3, the DNA is TGCGCCAGCAGCCAAGAGTCTTTAACTAGCGACGATGAGCAGTTCTTC.

Notes on this clonotype: A much larger clonotype is one base distant, so this may be a read error. The conserved phenylalanine or tryptophan normally closing the CDR3 is absent here, so this likely arose from a read error. The chain links TRBV28 to TRBJ2-7, with 8 bases lining up with TRBD2. The CDR3 sequence is 14 residues long. Trimming cost V 7 bases and J 3 bases; bases outside gene matches: 8. Germline-derived CDR1 and CDR2 are MDHEN and SYDVKM. The CDR3 here is CASTRAGVGYEQYS. In nucleotides, the CDR3 is TGTGCCAGCACCCGAGCGGGAGTTGGCTACGAGCAGTACTCC.

This clonotype was detected many times. This chain uses TRBV13 with TRBJ2-1, with no clear D. Germline CDR1 PRHDT, CDR2 FYEKMQ (reference sequence). The CDR3 contains 12 residues. The ends were cut back, 2 bases at V and 7 bases at J, with 6 bases in the middle. The DNA of the CDR3 is TGTGCCAGCAGCTTACTACGAAATGAGCAGTTCTTC. Residues: CASSLLRNEQFF. The full variable domain, in which reference TRBV13 and TRBJ2-1 provide the parts outside the CDR3, is AAGVIQSPRHLIKEKRETATLKCYPIPRHDTVYWYQQGPGQDPQFLISFYEKMQSDKGSIPDRFSAQQFSDYHSELNMSSLELGDSALYFCASSLLRNEQFFGPGTRLTVL.

The table lists this clonotype with a count of one. This may come from a read error, since a much larger clone is one base off. The chain carries TRBV3-1 and TRBJ2-5; 9 positions agree with TRBD2. The CDR3 sequence is 17 residues long. V trimming: 4 bases; J trimming: 5 bases; junction bases outside the gene matches: 14. Germline V CDR1 and CDR2: LGHDT, YNNKEL (reference sequence). The CDR3 spells CASSRGSVAGVGETQYF. CDR3 nucleotide sequence: TGTGCCAGCAGCCGAGGGTCGGTAGCGGGAGTCGGGGAGACCCAGTACTTC.

This clonotype was recorded a few times. The chain carries TRBV2 and TRBJ1-5, with 11 bases aligning to TRBD1. The ends lost 8 bases at V and 7 bases at J; junction bases unmatched: 7. The V gene's germline CDR1 is SNHLY and CDR2 FYNNEI. The CDR3 length is 14 residues. In DNA form, the CDR3 reads TGTGCCAGCGGAGGGACAGGGGGTAGCCAGCCCCAGCATTTT. It specifies CASGGTGGSQPQHF.

A single count supports this clonotype. Given the absence of the conserved phenylalanine or tryptophan at the CDR3 end, a read error is likely. Because the CDR3's place on the DNA is in doubt, the DNA is left out and the CDR3 is given as listed by TCRdb. The chain couples TRBV7-6 to TRBJ2-2; the table names TRBD1, a call not compared with the DNA. Germline CDR1 reads SGHVS; CDR2 reads FNYEAQ. The CDR3 contains 15 residues when both ends are counted. Here the CDR3 reads CASSFRQGPPRELFL.

This clonotype was seen many times. V usage is TRBV28 and J usage is TRBJ2-7; 8 bases agree with TRBD1. CDR3 length equals 15 residues. The V and J ends lost 6 bases and 4 bases, in that order; junction bases with no gene match: 11. Germline V CDR1 and CDR2: MDHEN, SYDVKM. The CDR3 nucleotides read TGTGCCAGCAGCTCCGCCGACAGGGGATCATACGAGCAGTACTTC. Translating gives CASSSADRGSYEQYF.